This T cell receptor beta chain was profiled in a study of Ad26.COV2.S vaccination and SARS-CoV-2 variants. Study results and caveats: Recipients of vaccine and of placebo showed similar breadth of their non-spike TCR repertoires.

The treatment denotes: roughly 19 received Ad26.COV2.S at low or high dose, single or two shots; 5 received placebo; per-sample allocation not given. The study sampled participants on day 63 after the first vaccine or placebo injection. In the case of this clone: Its antigen is not identified.

Assay used: immunoSEQ multiplex PCR; TCRdb lists only in-frame clones, some missing. The sample carries more than 400,000 clones, 90% recorded once. Specimen: peripheral blood, collected in a trial of Ad26.COV2.S vaccine versus placebo. This sequence was found in a person between 18 and 65 years old who received the Ad26.COV2.S COVID-19 vaccine or a placebo.

The CDR3 loop is CASSSGVTDTQYF. CDR3 DNA sequence: TGTGCCAGCAGCTCTGGGGTCACAGATACGCAGTATTTT. The gene calls are TRBV7-9 and TRBJ2-3; D gene unclear. In germline, CDR1 is SEHNR, CDR2 FQNEAQ (reference sequence). V lost 4 bases and J lost 2, with 7 bases in between. This CDR3 contains 13 residues.